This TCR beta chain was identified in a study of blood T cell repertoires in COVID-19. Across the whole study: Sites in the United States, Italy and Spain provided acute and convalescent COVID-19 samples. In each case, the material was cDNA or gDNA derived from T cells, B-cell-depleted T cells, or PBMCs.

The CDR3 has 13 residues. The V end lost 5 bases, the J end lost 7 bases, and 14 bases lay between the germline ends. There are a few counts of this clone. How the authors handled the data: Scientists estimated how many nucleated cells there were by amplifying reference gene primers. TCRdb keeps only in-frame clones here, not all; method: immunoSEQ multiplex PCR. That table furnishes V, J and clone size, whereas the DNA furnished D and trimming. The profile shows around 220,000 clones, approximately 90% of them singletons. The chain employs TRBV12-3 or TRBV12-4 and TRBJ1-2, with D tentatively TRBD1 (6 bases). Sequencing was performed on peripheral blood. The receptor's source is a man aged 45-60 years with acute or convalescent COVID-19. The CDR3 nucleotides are TGTGCCAGCAGTGCAGGGGCTACCAGTGGCTACACCTTC. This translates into CASSAGATSGYTF.